A single sample gave rise to the 28 T cell receptor beta chains below, sequenced in a study of tumor-infiltrating lymphocytes in oesophageal squamous cell carcinoma. One entry per CDR3 protein results from TCRdb running MiXCR on the PCR reads. The data contain some 16,000 distinct CDR3 sequences, about half of them singletons. The sample taken for sequencing was esophageal tumor tissue. These receptors originate from a male donor with esophageal squamous cell carcinoma.

Many counts were recorded for this clonotype. The rearrangement links TRBV19 to TRBJ2-1; D remains unclear. V was cut by 9 bases and J by 8 bases, with 26 bases left in between. Looked up from germline, CDR1 is LNHDA and CDR2 is SQIVND (reference sequence). The CDR3 covers 16 residues. CDR3 sequence (DNA): TGTGCCAGAACTACTGCGACCCATCGACACGTCGATGAGCAGTTCTTC. It translates to CARTTATHRHVDEQFF.

In nucleotides, the CDR3 is TGTGCCAGCAGCTTAACAGGGTTCAATGAGCAGTTCTTC. It encodes CASSLTGFNEQFF. The chain couples TRBV7-9 to TRBJ2-3; D perhaps matches TRBD1 (6 bases). With the DNA end fitting TRBJ2-1 better, the J assignment may be wrong. This CDR3 is built from 13 residues. Per germline, CDR1 SEHNR and CDR2 FQNEAQ (reference sequence).

A few counts support this clonotype. This chain connects TRBV5-1 to TRBJ2-4, with D possibly TRBD1 on 5 matching bases. The assigned J gene may be wrong: the sequence end matches TRBJ2-7 better. The CDR3 loop spans 15 amino acids. CDR1 is SGHRS and CDR2 is YFSETQ in the germline V gene. The chain's CDR3 is CASSLRAGNIYEQYF. The CDR3 DNA is TGCGCCAGCAGCCTCCGGGCAGGGAACATCTACGAGCAGTACTTC.

The genes are TRBV10-1 and TRBJ2-1, with D possibly being TRBD2 (6 bases). Germline CDR1 and CDR2: WNHNN and SYGVQD (reference sequence). CDR3 length equals 14 residues. Trimming cost V 2 bases and J 5 bases, with 10 bases left between them. The CDR3 here is CASSEASADNEQFF. In nucleotides, the CDR3 is TGCGCCAGCAGTGAGGCTAGCGCAGACAATGAGCAGTTCTTC.

This clonotype was seen ten or more times. The chain employs TRBV19 and TRBJ2-1; D is unclear. V shed 3 bases and J shed 10 bases, with 16 bases lying between them. Germline loops: CDR1 LNHDA, CDR2 SQIVND (reference sequence). This CDR3 region has 14 residues. CDR3 region: CASSIPGLPEEQFF. Here the CDR3 DNA reads TGTGCCAGTAGTATCCCGGGCCTGCCTGAAGAGCAGTTCTTC. Together with reference TRBV19 and TRBJ2-1, the CDR3 gives the full variable domain: DGGITQSPKYLFRKEGQNVTLSCEQNLNHDAMYWYRQDPGQGLRLIYYSQIVNDFQKGDIAEGYSVSREKKESFPLTVTSAQKNPTAFYLCASSIPGLPEEQFFGPGTRLTVL.

This sequence joins TRBV7-3 and TRBJ2-1; TRBD2 is a possible D gene (6 bases). V gave up 5 bases and J gave up 5 bases, with 16 bases separating them. This CDR3 has 15 amino acids. CDR1 and CDR2 (germline): SGHTA, FQGTGA. This chain's CDR3 is CASSPDPGTHNEQFF. The CDR3 nucleotides are TGTGCCAGCAGCCCAGACCCCGGGACTCACAATGAGCAGTTCTTC.

This clonotype was detected a few times. This chain connects TRBV7-9 to TRBJ2-3; no clear D. The end of the DNA aligns better with TRBJ2-1, so the J call may be wrong. The CDR3 sequence is 15 residues long. Germline-derived CDR1 and CDR2 are SEHNR and FQNEAQ (reference sequence). The CDR3 coding sequence is TGTGCCAGCAGCTTAGCTAGCCCCAGAACGGAGGAGCAGTTCTTC. Residues: CASSLASPRTEEQFF.

The chain recombines TRBV7-8 with TRBJ2-1, with TRBD2 matching over 9 bases. Germline V gives CDR1 SGHVS, CDR2 FQNEAQ. CDR3 size: 15 residues. Germline trimming cut 5 bases from V and 1 base from J; bases unmatched to any gene: 3. The chain's CDR3 is CASSQLAGSYNEQFF. CDR3 in DNA: TGTGCCAGCAGCCAGCTAGCGGGATCCTACAATGAGCAGTTCTTC.

As regards this clonotype: No conserved phenylalanine or tryptophan ends this CDR3, so it is likely a read error. Because the CDR3's place on the DNA is in doubt, the DNA is left out and the CDR3 is given as listed by TCRdb. The V call is TRBV6-6, the J call TRBJ1-5; the table names TRBD1, a call not compared with the DNA. CDR1 is MNHNY and CDR2 is SVGAGI in the germline V gene (reference sequence). The CDR3 has 8 amino acids, counting both end residues. The CDR3 here is CASSYPGQ.

This chain uses TRBV4-2 with TRBJ2-3; D is possibly TRBD1 or TRBD2 (6 bases each). In germline, CDR1 is LGHNA, CDR2 YNFKEQ. This CDR3 has 13 residues. Trimming removed 6 bases from V and 6 bases from J, with 13 bases in between. The CDR3 DNA sequence: TGTGCCAGCAGGAGGGGGGACGGGGATACGCAGTATTTT. It codes for CASRRGDGDTQYF.

This chain links TRBV28 with TRBJ2-3; possibly TRBD1 for D (5 bases). The CDR3 covers 15 residues. In germline, CDR1 is MDHEN, CDR2 SYDVKM. V lost 6 bases and J lost 7, with 20 bases in between. The CDR3 spells CASRGADKLGYTQYF. DNA for the CDR3: TGTGCCAGCAGAGGTGCGGACAAGTTGGGTTATACGCAGTATTTT.

The chain links TRBV6-6 to TRBJ2-3; D perhaps matches TRBD2 (6 bases). The DNA end is a closer match to TRBJ2-5, so the J assignment may be wrong. Germline-derived CDR1 and CDR2 are MNHNY and SVGAGI (reference sequence). This CDR3 region has 14 residues. The CDR3 sequence is CASSYMGGQETQYF. The DNA for the CDR3 is TGTGCCAGCAGTTACATGGGGGGCCAAGAGACCCAGTACTTC.

The CDR3 DNA sequence: TGTGCCAGCAGCCCGCGGCCCGCGGGGCCCCAGCATTTT. This codes for CASSPRPAGPQHF. The rearrangement joins TRBV7-2 to TRBJ1-5; the D is unclear. The CDR3 consists of 13 residues. Trimming removed 5 bases at V and 9 bases at J, with 14 bases between. The V gene's germline CDR1 is SGHTA and CDR2 FQGNSA. The full variable domain, completed using reference TRBV7-2 and TRBJ1-5, is GAGVSQSPSNKVTEKGKDVELRCDPISGHTALYWYRQSLGQGLEFLIYFQGNSAPDKSGLPSDRFSAERTGGSVSTLTIQRTQQEDSAVYLCASSPRPAGPQHFGDGTRLSIL.

This clonotype was seen a handful of times. The chain uses TRBV27 and TRBJ2-5, with 13 bases aligning to TRBD2. This CDR3 is built from 14 residues. CDR1 is MNHEY and CDR2 is SMNVEV in the germline V gene (reference sequence). Trimming cost V 8 bases and J 5 bases; bases outside gene matches: 5. The CDR3 bases are TGTGCCAGCCGAGGACTAGCGGGAGATGAGACCCAGTACTTC. It specifies CASRGLAGDETQYF.

This clonotype has a handful of counts. The rearrangement joins TRBV7-8 to TRBJ2-5; 7 nucleotides align to TRBD2. J gave up 0 bases and V 3 bases, and 4 bases lay outside the gene matches. The CDR3 is 15 amino acids. Germline CDR1 is SGHVS and CDR2 is FQNEAQ. The CDR3 here is CASSFGTTYQETQYF. CDR3 nucleotide sequence: TGTGCCAGCAGCTTCGGGACTACGTACCAAGAGACCCAGTACTTC.

The genes are TRBV7-3 and TRBJ2-3; D gene ambiguous. Germline CDR1 and CDR2: SGHTA and FQGTGA. The V end was cut by 3 bases, the J end by 8 bases, with 6 bases between. The CDR3 totals 11 residues. The CDR3: CASSLGGTQYF. CDR3 nucleotides: TGTGCCAGCAGCTTGGGCGGTACGCAGTATTTT.

This clonotype showed up many times. DNA of the CDR3: TGTGCCAGCAGTTACGACAGGGGGCACCGTCCCTACAATGAGCAGTTCTTC. Residues: CASSYDRGHRPYNEQFF. The V and J genes are TRBV6-6 and TRBJ2-1; 10 positions agree with TRBD1. The germline CDR1 and CDR2 sequences are MNHNY and SVGAGI (reference sequence). CDR3 length: 17 amino acids. Trimming at V came to 2 bases and at J to 2 bases, leaving 6 bases not matched to a gene.

The rearrangement joins TRBV7-9 to TRBJ2-3, with TRBD1 matching 8 bases. Unmatched junction bases numbered 11, after V lost 5 bases and J lost 1 base. The CDR3 has 17 residues. From germline, CDR1 is SEHNR and CDR2 FQNEAQ (reference sequence). The CDR3 spells CASSTTDQGARTDTQYF. DNA for the CDR3: TGTGCCAGCAGCACCACTGACCAGGGGGCCCGCACAGATACGCAGTATTTT.

The rearrangement uses TRBV7-6 and TRBJ2-3; TRBD2 agrees at 15 bases. The J call could be wrong; TRBJ2-1 is a better fit for the DNA end. This CDR3 is 17 amino acids long. CDR1 is SGHVS and CDR2 is FNYEAQ in the germline V gene. The DNA of the CDR3 is TGTGCCAGCAGCTTGCCCGGGACTAGCGGGGGGTACAATGAGCAGTTCTTC. Amino acids: CASSLPGTSGGYNEQFF.

This clonotype was seen once. The genes are TRBV3-1 and TRBJ2-5; 9 positions match TRBD2. There are 16 residues in the CDR3. The J segment lost 11 bases and the V segment lost 4 bases, leaving 17 bases of the junction unmatched. Germline CDR1 and CDR2: LGHDT and YNNKEL (reference sequence). Here the CDR3 DNA reads TGTGCCAGCAGCCGCGATCTATTAGCGGGGGCCTCTGAGCAGTACTTC. It yields the protein CASSRDLLAGASEQYF.

This chain uses TRBV6-1 with TRBJ1-2; D is uncertain. Between the trimmed V and J ends, which lost 6 bases and 0 bases, there was a span of 11 bases. Germline assignment: CDR1 MNHNS and CDR2 SASEGT. The CDR3 loop spans 14 amino acids. CDR3 sequence: CASSRDVANYGYTF. The CDR3 bases are TGTGCCAGCAGCAGAGACGTCGCTAACTATGGCTACACCTTC.

This clonotype was recorded only once. V is TRBV12-3 or TRBV12-4 and J is TRBJ2-1; TRBD2 might be the D (6 bases). The CDR3 totals 16 residues. Between the trimmed V and J ends, which lost 2 bases and 0 bases, there was a span of 11 bases. CDR3 DNA: TGTGCCAGCAGTTTATGGGGGGAGAGCTCCTACAATGAGCAGTTCTTC. The encoded protein is CASSLWGESSYNEQFF.

This clonotype was seen ten or more times. One end of the junction is discordant with germline, which a read error may explain. CDR3 residues: CASSNSGYEQYF. CDR3 DNA sequence: TGTGCCAGCAGTAACTCAGGCTACGAGCAGTACTTC. The J gene is TRBJ2-7, the V gene TRBV6-2 or TRBV6-3, with unresolved D. Germline loops: CDR1 MNHEY, CDR2 SVGEGT. The CDR3 loop spans 12 amino acids.

As concerns this clonotype: The junction shows a germline mismatch at one end, possibly a read error. V is TRBV7-2 and J is TRBJ2-7, with unresolved D. Germline assignment: CDR1 SGHTA and CDR2 FQGNSA. The CDR3 loop spans 16 amino acids. CDR3 nucleotide sequence: TGTGCCAGCAGCTTAGCGAGGACGACGTCTGGGTCACCCCTCCACTTC. Residues: CASSLARTTSGSPLHF. Supplemented by reference TRBV7-2 and TRBJ2-7, the full variable domain reads GAGVSQSPSNKVTEKGKDVELRCDPISGHTALYWYRQSLGQGLEFLIYFQGNSAPDKSGLPSDRFSAERTGGSVSTLTIQRTQQEDSAVYLCASSLARTTSGSPLHFGPGTRLTVT.

The chain links TRBV27 to TRBJ2-1; D uncertain. The CDR3 has 14 amino acids. The V end lost 4 bases, the J end lost 0 bases, and 7 bases lay between the germline ends. Germline CDR1 and CDR2: MNHEY and SMNVEV (reference sequence). The CDR3 nucleotides are TGTGCCAGCAGTTCCAGGAGCTCCTACAATGAGCAGTTCTTC. Translated: CASSSRSSYNEQFF.

This clonotype was picked up a small number of times. The chain recombines TRBV7-8 with TRBJ2-5; D may correspond to TRBD1 or TRBD2 (5 bases each). Germline CDR1 and CDR2: SGHVS and FQNEAQ. CDR3 length: 15 amino acids. V dropped 6 bases and J dropped 5 bases, with 19 bases sitting between them. This chain's CDR3 is CASRPRRGAKETQYF. CDR3 coding DNA: TGTGCCAGCAGACCACGGCGAGGGGCGAAGGAGACCCAGTACTTC.

This clonotype was detected a few times. The rearrangement links TRBV7-2 to TRBJ1-1, with D perhaps TRBD1 (6 bases). The germline V and J ends were trimmed by 1 base and 1 base, with 13 bases remaining between them. CDR3 length: 16 residues. Germline CDR1 SGHTA, CDR2 FQGNSA. CDR3 region: CASSLVKTGANTEAFF. The DNA for the CDR3 is TGTGCCAGCAGCTTAGTGAAGACAGGAGCGAACACTGAAGCTTTCTTT.

The V gene is TRBV27, the J gene TRBJ2-1; D gene ambiguous. Germline V CDR1 and CDR2: MNHEY, SMNVEV (reference sequence). CDR3 length: 16 residues. The ends were cut back, 0 bases at V and 4 bases at J, with 13 bases in the middle. The CDR3 loop reads CASSLSVAAPYNEQFF. The DNA of the CDR3 is TGTGCCAGCAGTTTATCGGTAGCCGCGCCGTACAATGAGCAGTTCTTC.